This TCR beta chain was recovered during a study of early T cells in non-severe SARS-CoV-2 infection. On the study more broadly: Chains from this unsorted whole-blood bulk RNA could not be paired.

Trimming took 10 bases from V and 1 from J, leaving 4 bases between them. Germline CDR1 reads SGHVS; CDR2 reads FQNEAQ. The CDR3 runs to 10 residues. Tagging with unique molecular identifiers was applied to individual cDNA molecules. TCRdb reprocessed the 5' RACE reads via MiXCR and lists one record per CDR3 protein. The table includes 87,000 or so distinct CDR3 sequences, roughly 15% detected once. This sequence joins TRBV7-8 and TRBJ1-1; no reliable D call. The material sequenced was whole blood. This receptor was identified in an adult who was a healthcare worker with PCR-confirmed SARS-CoV-2 infection or an uninfected control (not recorded which). The CDR3 sequence: CATQNTEAFF. Here the CDR3 DNA reads TGTGCCACCCAGAACACTGAAGCTTTCTTT.